This entry describes one TCR beta chain. The antigen is unknown. This sample was taken from a study of cytomegalovirus exposure and HLA in healthy donors. Broader study findings: Rarity characterized most TCR sequences, yet some public TCRs appeared in many donors. Reports credit the classifier with highly specific, highly sensitive diagnosis of cytomegalovirus status. The authors listed 150 or so TCR beta chains as cytomegalovirus-associated. First-cohort TCR clusters tended to co-occur in the 120 or so validation repertoires, a later analysis found.

Produced via immunoSEQ multiplex PCR; TCRdb's table is partial and in-frame only. The table lists fewer than 350,000 clones, 88% of them singletons. V shed 0 bases and J 6 bases; nucleotides not matched to a gene: 10. Germline loops: CDR1 SGHRS, CDR2 YFSETQ. The CDR3 has 17 amino acids. This receptor was identified in a woman aged 18-35 years in good health and CMV-seronegative. The genes are TRBV5-1 and TRBJ2-7, with 12 bases matching TRBD2. Material: PBMCs. The CDR3 loop is CASSLEPTSGRPSEQYF. In nucleotides, the CDR3 is TGCGCCAGCAGCTTGGAGCCCACTAGCGGGAGGCCCAGCGAGCAGTACTTC.